These T cell receptor beta chains were read from a single sample in a study of cytomegalovirus exposure and HLA in healthy donors. Assay: immunoSEQ multiplex PCR; the TCRdb copy retains only in-frame clones and omits some. The table shows 120,000 to 150,000 clones, with 77% occurring only once. Material: PBMCs. These receptors all stem from a female donor in good health and CMV-seronegative. CDR3s include the opening cysteine and the closing phenylalanine or tryptophan. A D gene is named only where the DNA matches it firmly. Part of the rows lack a size; the others show once, few, many or a class for expanded clones.

V gene	J gene	clone size	D gene	CDR3 DNA	CDR3 protein
TRBV11-3	TRBJ1-1	.	TRBD1	TGTGCCAGCAGCTACGGACAGGGTGTTGCTGAAGCTTTCTTT	CASSYGQGVAEAFF
TRBV9	TRBJ2-1	.	TRBD2	TGTGCCAGCAGCTTAACCGCTAGCGGTGGGAATGAGCAGTTCTTC	CASSLTASGGNEQFF
TRBV29-1	TRBJ1-4	once	.	TGCAGCGTTGACCCTACAGGGATCGGGGAAAAACTGTTTTTT	CSVDPTGIGEKLFF
TRBV5-1	TRBJ1-1	.	.	TGCGCCAGCAGCTTGGAATTAAGGGGGGGGGTAACTGAAGCTTTCTTT	CASSLELRGGVTEAFF
TRBV7-9	TRBJ2-7	.	TRBD1	TGTGCCAGCACGGAGACAATGGGTGGACAGGGGAGCTACGAGCAGTACTTC	CASTETMGGQGSYEQYF
TRBV7-9	TRBJ2-5	.	TRBD1	TGTGCCAGCAGTGGTAGACAGGGTGAGACCCAGTACTTC	CASSGRQGETQYF
TRBV5-1	TRBJ2-5	.	.	TGCGCCAGCATGGAGGTACAAGAGACCCAGTACTTC	CASMEVQETQYF
TRBV30	TRBJ2-2	.	.	TGTGCCTGGACCGTCGGGAACGCCGGGGAGCTGTTTTTT	CAWTVGNAGELFF
TRBV15	TRBJ2-7	.	TRBD1	TGTGCCACCAGCAGAGATCTCACCGGGACAGGGGTGGCCCACGAGCAGTACTTC	CATSRDLTGTGVAHEQYF
TRBV5-1	TRBJ2-1	.	TRBD1	TGCGCCAGCAGCTCAAAAGGACAGGGGTCGGATGAGCAGTTCTTC	CASSSKGQGSDEQFF